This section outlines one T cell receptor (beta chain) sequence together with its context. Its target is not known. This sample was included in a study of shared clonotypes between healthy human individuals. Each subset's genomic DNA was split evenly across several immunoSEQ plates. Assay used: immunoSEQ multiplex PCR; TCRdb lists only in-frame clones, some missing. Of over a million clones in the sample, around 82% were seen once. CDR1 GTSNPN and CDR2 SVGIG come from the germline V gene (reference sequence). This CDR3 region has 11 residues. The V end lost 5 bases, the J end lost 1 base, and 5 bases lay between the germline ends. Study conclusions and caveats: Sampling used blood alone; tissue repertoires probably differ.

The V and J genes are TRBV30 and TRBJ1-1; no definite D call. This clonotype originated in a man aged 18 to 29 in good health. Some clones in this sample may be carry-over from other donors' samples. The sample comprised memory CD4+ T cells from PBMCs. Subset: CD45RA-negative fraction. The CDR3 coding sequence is TGTGCCTGGGCCGGGAACACTGAAGCTTTCTTT. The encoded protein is CAWAGNTEAFF.